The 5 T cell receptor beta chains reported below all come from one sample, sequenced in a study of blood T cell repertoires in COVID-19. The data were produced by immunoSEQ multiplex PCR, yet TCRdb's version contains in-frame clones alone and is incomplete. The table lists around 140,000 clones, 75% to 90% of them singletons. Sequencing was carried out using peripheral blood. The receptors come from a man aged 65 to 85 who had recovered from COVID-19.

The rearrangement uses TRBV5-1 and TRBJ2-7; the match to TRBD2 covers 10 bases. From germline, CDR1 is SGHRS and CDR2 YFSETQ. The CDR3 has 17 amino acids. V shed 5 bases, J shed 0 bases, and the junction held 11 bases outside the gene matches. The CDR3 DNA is TGCGCCAGCAGTGGTGGACTAGCGGTGCGAAGCTCCTACGAGCAGTACTTC. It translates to CASSGGLAVRSSYEQYF.

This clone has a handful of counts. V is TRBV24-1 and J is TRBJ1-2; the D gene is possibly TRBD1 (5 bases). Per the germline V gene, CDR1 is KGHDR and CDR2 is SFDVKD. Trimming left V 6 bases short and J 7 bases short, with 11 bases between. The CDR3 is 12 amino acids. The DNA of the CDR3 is TGTGCCACCAGTTCAGGGAATGGTGGCTACACCTTC. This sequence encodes CATSSGNGGYTF.

In nucleotides, the CDR3 is TGTGCCAGCAGCCCAACAGGGGGGATTGGGGAAAAACTGTTTTTT. Its translation is CASSPTGGIGEKLFF. The rearrangement joins TRBV7-2 to TRBJ1-4; TRBD1 matches at 8 bases. The CDR3 is 15 amino acids. Per the germline V gene, CDR1 is SGHTA and CDR2 is FQGNSA. V dropped 5 bases and J dropped 8; count of bases not matched to a gene: 10.

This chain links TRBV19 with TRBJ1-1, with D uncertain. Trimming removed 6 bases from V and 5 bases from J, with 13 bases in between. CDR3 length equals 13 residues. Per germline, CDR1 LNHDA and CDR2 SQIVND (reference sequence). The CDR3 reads CASSTWETTEAFF. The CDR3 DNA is TGTGCCAGTAGCACTTGGGAGACAACTGAAGCTTTCTTT.

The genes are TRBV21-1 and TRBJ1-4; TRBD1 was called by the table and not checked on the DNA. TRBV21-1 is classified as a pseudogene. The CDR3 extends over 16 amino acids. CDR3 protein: CASSKAPGATNEKLFF. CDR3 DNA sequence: TGTGCCAGCAGCAAAGCCCCAGGGGCAACTAATGAAAAACTGTTTTTT.